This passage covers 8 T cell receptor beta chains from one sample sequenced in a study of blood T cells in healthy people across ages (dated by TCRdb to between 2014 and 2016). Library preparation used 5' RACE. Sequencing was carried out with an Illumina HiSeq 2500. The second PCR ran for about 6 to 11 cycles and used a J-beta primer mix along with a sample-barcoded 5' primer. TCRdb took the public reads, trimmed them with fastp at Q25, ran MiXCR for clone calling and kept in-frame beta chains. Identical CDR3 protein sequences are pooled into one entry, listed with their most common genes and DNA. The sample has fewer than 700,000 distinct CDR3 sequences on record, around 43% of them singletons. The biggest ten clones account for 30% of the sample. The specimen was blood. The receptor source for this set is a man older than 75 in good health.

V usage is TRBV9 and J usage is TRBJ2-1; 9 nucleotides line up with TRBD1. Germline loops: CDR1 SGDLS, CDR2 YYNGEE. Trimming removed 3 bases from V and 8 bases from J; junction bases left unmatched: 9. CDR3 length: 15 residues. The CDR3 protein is CASSEGTGPLHEQFF. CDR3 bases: TGTGCCAGCAGCGAGGGGACAGGGCCCCTACATGAGCAGTTCTTC.

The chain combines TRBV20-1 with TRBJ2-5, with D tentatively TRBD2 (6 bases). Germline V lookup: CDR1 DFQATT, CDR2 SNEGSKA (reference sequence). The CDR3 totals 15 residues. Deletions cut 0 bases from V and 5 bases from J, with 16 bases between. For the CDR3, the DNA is TGCAGTGCTAGAGATCTCCGGGGGTTAGGGGAGACCCAGTACTTC. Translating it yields CSARDLRGLGETQYF.

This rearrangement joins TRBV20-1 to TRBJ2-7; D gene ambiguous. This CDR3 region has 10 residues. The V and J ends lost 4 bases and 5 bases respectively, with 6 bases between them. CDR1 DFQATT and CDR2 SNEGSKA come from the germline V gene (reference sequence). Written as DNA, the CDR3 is TGCAGTGCTACATTTAACGAGCAGTACTTC. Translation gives CSATFNEQYF.

The CDR3 spells CSAPDRTSYNEQYF. The DNA for the CDR3 is TGCAGTGCCCCTGACCGCACTAGTTACAATGAGCAGTACTTC. The J gene is TRBJ2-1, the V gene TRBV20-1; maybe TRBD2 (5 bases). The J call may be in error: the DNA end matches TRBJ2-7 better. This CDR3 region has 14 residues. Germline values: CDR1 DFQATT, CDR2 SNEGSKA (reference sequence).

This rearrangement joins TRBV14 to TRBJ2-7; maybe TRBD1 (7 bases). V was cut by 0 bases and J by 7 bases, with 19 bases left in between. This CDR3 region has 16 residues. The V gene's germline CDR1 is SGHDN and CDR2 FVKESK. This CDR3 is CASSQDRPGGYNEQYF. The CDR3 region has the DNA TGTGCCAGCAGCCAAGATCGGCCAGGGGGGTACAATGAGCAGTACTTC.

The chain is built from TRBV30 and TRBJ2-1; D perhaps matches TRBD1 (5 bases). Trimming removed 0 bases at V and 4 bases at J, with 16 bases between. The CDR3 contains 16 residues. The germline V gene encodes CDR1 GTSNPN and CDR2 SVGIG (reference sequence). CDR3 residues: CAWSVLVGRTYNEQFF. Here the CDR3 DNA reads TGTGCCTGGAGTGTTCTTGTGGGGCGGACATACAATGAGCAGTTCTTC. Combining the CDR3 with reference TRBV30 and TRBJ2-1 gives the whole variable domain SQTIHQWPATLVQPVGSPLSLECTVEGTSNPNLYWYRQAAGRGLQLLFYSVGIGQISSEVPQNLSASRPQDRQFILSSKKLLLSDSGFYLCAWSVLVGRTYNEQFFGPGTRLTVL.

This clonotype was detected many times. CDR3 loop: CASSQDSQGAYGYTF. For the CDR3, the DNA is TGCGCCAGCAGCCAAGATTCCCAGGGGGCTTATGGCTACACCTTC. V gene TRBV4-1 combines with J gene TRBJ1-2; 8 bases are a match to TRBD1. The V gene's germline CDR1 is MGHRA and CDR2 YSYEKL. With V trimmed by 0 bases and J by 5 bases, 5 bases remained unmatched. The CDR3 loop spans 15 amino acids.

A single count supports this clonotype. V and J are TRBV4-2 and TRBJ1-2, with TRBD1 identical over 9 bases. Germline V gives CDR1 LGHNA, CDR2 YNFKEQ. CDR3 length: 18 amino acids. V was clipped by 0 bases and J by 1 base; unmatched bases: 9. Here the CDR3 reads CASSQDPAYRGLNYGYTF. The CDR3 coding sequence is TGTGCCAGCAGCCAAGACCCCGCATACAGGGGGCTTAACTATGGCTACACCTTC.